The clone carrying this TCR beta chain showed up just a few times. Its antigen is as yet unknown. The sample belongs to a study of T-cell reconstitution after alpha-beta-depleted transplantation in children. Findings and caveats of the study: It was newly produced T cells that mostly accounted for T-cell counts and diversity one year after transplant. Roughly two months post-transplant, alpha-beta T cells reportedly originated from several hundred graft clones that had expanded.

The TCRbeta library incorporated unique molecular identifiers. TCRdb itself ran the PCR reads through MiXCR, one entry per CDR3 protein. The sample gives about a million distinct CDR3 sequences, about 29% of which show up once; more than 25% is in the top ten. Trimming pared 3 bases from V and 0 bases from J, leaving 9 bases between. This CDR3 is built from 15 residues. V is TRBV12-3 or TRBV12-4 and J is TRBJ1-5; maybe TRBD1 (6 bases). The sample was PBMCs, mostly from graft donor cells, taken 360 days after TCRalphabeta/CD19-depleted stem cell transplant. The receptor's source is a boy under two years old who had a stem cell transplant for SCID, so the T cells may come from the graft donor. CDR3 loop: CASSFRTDSNQPQHF. CDR3 nucleotides: TGTGCCAGCAGTTTCCGGACAGATAGCAATCAGCCCCAGCATTTT.